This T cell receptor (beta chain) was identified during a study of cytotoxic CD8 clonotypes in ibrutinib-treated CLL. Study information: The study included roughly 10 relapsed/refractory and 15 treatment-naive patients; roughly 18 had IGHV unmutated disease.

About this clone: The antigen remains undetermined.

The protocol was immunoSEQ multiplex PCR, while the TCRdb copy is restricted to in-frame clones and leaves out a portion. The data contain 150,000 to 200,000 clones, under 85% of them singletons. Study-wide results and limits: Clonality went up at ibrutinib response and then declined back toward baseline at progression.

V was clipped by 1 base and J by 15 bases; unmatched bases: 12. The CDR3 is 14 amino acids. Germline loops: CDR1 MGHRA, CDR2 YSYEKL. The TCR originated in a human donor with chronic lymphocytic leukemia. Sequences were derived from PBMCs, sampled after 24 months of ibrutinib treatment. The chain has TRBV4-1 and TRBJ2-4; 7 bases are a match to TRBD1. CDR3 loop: CASSQGLRGQVLYF. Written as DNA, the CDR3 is TGCGCCAGCAGCCAAGGACTCCGCGGACAGGTCCTGTACTTC.